These 26 T cell receptor beta chains were sequenced from one sample in a study of response to subunit inactivated influenza vaccine. TCRdb reprocessed the RT-PCR reads with MiXCR, giving one entry per CDR3 protein. The sample lists approximately 530,000 distinct CDR3 sequences, 6.5% to 8% occurring once. This sample comprised PBMCs from blood, obtained approximately 25 months after vaccination. These receptors were obtained from a man aged 50-75 years who received an inactivated influenza vaccine.

This clonotype was counted ten times or more. The J gene is TRBJ1-5, the V gene TRBV6-1, with D hard to call. The ends were cut back, 7 bases at V and 1 base at J, with 11 bases in the middle. The CDR3 has 14 residues. Germline V CDR1 and CDR2: MNHNS, SASEGT. The CDR3 protein is CASKGGFSNQPQHF. CDR3 DNA sequence: TGTGCCAGCAAGGGCGGGTTCAGCAATCAGCCCCAGCATTTT.

V and J are TRBV7-9 and TRBJ2-7, with 12 positions matching TRBD1. This CDR3 comprises 15 residues. The V segment lost 8 bases and the J segment 6 bases; nucleotides outside the gene matches: 11. The germline V gene has CDR1 SEHNR and CDR2 FQNEAQ (reference sequence). Here the CDR3 reads CASSVIGTGGSEQYF. The CDR3 DNA reads as TGTGCCAGCTCCGTTATAGGGACAGGGGGCAGCGAGCAGTACTTC.

This clonotype was seen ten or more times. The chain has TRBV6-5 and TRBJ2-1; 7 bases fit TRBD2. V lost 6 bases, J lost 0 bases, and 5 bases stayed unmatched. This CDR3 is 15 amino acids long. Germline V gives CDR1 MNHEY, CDR2 SVGAGI. The CDR3: CASRISGNSYNEQFF. DNA for the CDR3: TGTGCCAGCAGGATAAGCGGGAACTCCTACAATGAGCAGTTCTTC.

This clonotype was detected only a few times. The V and J genes are TRBV12-3 or TRBV12-4 and TRBJ1-2, with TRBD1 as a possible D gene (6 bases). There are 14 residues in the CDR3. The V end was cut by 5 bases, the J end by 5 bases, with 15 bases between. CDR3 protein: CASSGARGGYGYTF. For the CDR3, the DNA is TGTGCCAGCAGTGGGGCGAGGGGGGGTTATGGCTACACCTTC.

Points on this clonotype: The germline gene is not matched at one end of the junction; a read error may be the cause. V is TRBV12-3 or TRBV12-4 and J is TRBJ2-7; no definite D call. CDR3 length equals 12 residues. CDR3: CPSKKSSYEQYF. DNA of the CDR3: TGTCCCAGCAAAAAAAGCTCCTACGAGCAGTACTTC.

The chain has TRBV6-5 and TRBJ2-7; D tentatively fits TRBD1 or TRBD2 (5 bases each). This CDR3 is built from 14 residues. Germline loops: CDR1 MNHEY, CDR2 SVGAGI. The V end lost 0 bases, the J end lost 6 bases, and 12 bases lay between the germline ends. For the CDR3, the DNA is TGTGCCAGCAGTTACTCGCCCAGAGGGGCCGAGCAGTACTTC. As protein: CASSYSPRGAEQYF.

The CDR3 loop is CSAVRGGTDTQYF. In DNA, the CDR3 is TGCAGTGCCGTACGGGGGGGCACAGATACGCAGTATTTT. The chain carries TRBV20-1 and TRBJ2-3, with 7 bases aligning to TRBD2. The CDR3 covers 13 residues. V gave up 6 bases and J gave up 1 base; unmatched junction bases: 4. The germline gives CDR1 DFQATT, CDR2 SNEGSKA (reference sequence).

The chain combines TRBV20-1 with TRBJ2-7, with 9 positions matching TRBD1. CDR1 DFQATT and CDR2 SNEGSKA come from the germline V gene (reference sequence). V was clipped by 4 bases and J by 6 bases; unmatched bases: 16. The CDR3 runs 16 residues. CDR3 in amino acids: CSATAGTGQSPGEQYF. CDR3 DNA sequence: TGCAGTGCTACAGCCGGGACAGGGCAATCTCCTGGCGAGCAGTACTTC.

The table lists this clonotype with a few counts. V usage is TRBV20-1 and J usage is TRBJ2-3; 9 bases match TRBD2. The trim removed 0 bases at V and 0 bases at J, leaving 4 bases unmatched. The CDR3 sequence is 16 residues long. In germline, CDR1 is DFQATT, CDR2 SNEGSKA (reference sequence). In DNA form, the CDR3 reads TGCAGTGCTAGAGATTACCTAGCGGGAAGCACAGATACGCAGTATTTT. It encodes CSARDYLAGSTDTQYF.

V is TRBV6-2 or TRBV6-3 and J is TRBJ2-7; the D is unclear. V was cut by 7 bases and J by 5 bases, with 9 bases left in between. This CDR3 spans 11 amino acids. From germline, CDR1 is MNHEY and CDR2 SVGEGT. CDR3: CASTRFDEQYF. In DNA form, the CDR3 reads TGTGCCAGCACCCGATTCGACGAGCAGTACTTC.

The chain has TRBV27 and TRBJ2-3; 10 bases fit TRBD2. This CDR3 comprises 15 residues. The ends lost 2 bases at V and 8 bases at J; junction bases unmatched: 7. Per the germline V gene, CDR1 is MNHEY and CDR2 is SMNVEV (reference sequence). CDR3 sequence: CASSLTSGGAITQYF. The CDR3 region has the DNA TGTGCCAGCAGTTTAACGAGCGGGGGGGCCATTACGCAGTATTTT.

This chain joins TRBV12-3 or TRBV12-4 and TRBJ2-4; 7 nucleotides line up with TRBD1. CDR3 size: 14 residues. With V trimmed by 6 bases and J by 1 base, 3 bases remained unmatched. The CDR3 nucleotides read TGTGCCAGCAGAATACAGGGGGCCAAAAACATTCAGTACTTC. Its translation: CASRIQGAKNIQYF.

This clonotype came up many times. This chain uses TRBV25-1 with TRBJ1-5; maybe TRBD1 (5 bases). The CDR3 covers 14 residues. Germline CDR1 reads MGHDK; CDR2 reads SYGVNS. With 3 bases removed from V and 7 bases from J, the gap between germline ends came to 13 bases. The CDR3 DNA follows: TGTGCCAGCAGTGATACGGGGGTAAGGCAGCCCCAGCATTTT. It codes for CASSDTGVRQPQHF.

This clonotype was observed at least ten times. As DNA, the CDR3 is TGTGCCAGCAGTTTGGGTGGGTCGCAGTATTTT. Its protein is CASSLGGSQYF. V gene TRBV12-3 or TRBV12-4 combines with J gene TRBJ2-3, with D unclear. This CDR3 is built from 11 residues. The V end lost 3 bases, the J end lost 10 bases, and 8 bases lay between the germline ends.

Ten or more counts support this clonotype. The rearrangement links TRBV29-1 to TRBJ2-1; 8 bases line up with TRBD1. The V gene's germline CDR1 is SQVTM and CDR2 ANQGSEA. After removal of 4 bases from V and 9 bases from J, the junction contained 17 bases not matched to a gene. The CDR3 sequence is 16 residues long. The chain's CDR3 is CSVGAGGISSGGEQFF. CDR3 nucleotide sequence: TGCAGCGTTGGGGCAGGGGGCATTTCATCCGGTGGTGAGCAGTTCTTC.

The sample holds a few counts of this clonotype. The V gene is TRBV20-1, the J gene TRBJ1-4; the match to TRBD1 covers 7 bases. The length of the CDR3 is 14 residues. Unmatched junction bases numbered 8, after V lost 3 bases and J lost 7 bases. Germline CDR1 reads DFQATT; CDR2 reads SNEGSKA (reference sequence). Written as DNA, the CDR3 is TGCAGTGCTAGGCCAGGGGGAAGGGCTGAAAAACTGTTTTTT. Its protein product is CSARPGGRAEKLFF.

The rearrangement joins TRBV12-3 or TRBV12-4 to TRBJ2-1; the match to TRBD2 covers 9 bases. This CDR3 is 16 amino acids long. The junction had 7 bases not matched to a gene; V was cut back by 7 bases and J by 0 bases. The CDR3 bases are TGTGCCAGCACCCCCCGTAGCGGGAGCTCCTACAATGAGCAGTTCTTC. Translation: CASTPRSGSSYNEQFF.

This clonotype was recorded only once. A junction boundary mismatches the germline segment, possibly from a read error. This sequence joins TRBV20-1 and TRBJ2-1, with 9 positions matching TRBD2. Germline-derived CDR1 and CDR2 are DFQATT and SNEGSKA (reference sequence). This CDR3 spans 17 amino acids. The CDR3 protein is CCARDLTSGSSYNEQFF. The CDR3 DNA reads TGCTGTGCTAGAGATCTGACTAGCGGAAGCTCCTACAATGAGCAGTTCTTC.

There are a few counts of this clonotype. The chain is built from TRBV12-3 or TRBV12-4 and TRBJ2-5; no firm D call. The CDR3 is 15 amino acids. With 1 base removed from V and 5 bases from J, the gap between germline ends came to 14 bases. The CDR3 sequence: CASSLVAGIPETQYF. The DNA of the CDR3 is TGTGCCAGCAGTTTAGTAGCAGGTATCCCTGAGACCCAGTACTTC.

This clonotype occurred a few times. The chain combines TRBV2 with TRBJ1-4; 7 nucleotides match TRBD1. V trimming: 7 bases; J trimming: 7 bases; junction bases outside the gene matches: 6. Per germline, CDR1 SNHLY and CDR2 FYNNEI. This CDR3 contains 13 residues. The CDR3 DNA sequence: TGTGCCAGCATACAGGGGAAGGGTGAAAAACTGTTTTTT. It codes for CASIQGKGEKLFF.

This chain joins TRBV7-9 and TRBJ2-7; TRBD2 aligns across 14 bases. With V trimmed by 5 bases and J by 4 bases, 7 bases remained unmatched. The CDR3 sequence is 16 residues long. Germline lookup yields CDR1 SEHNR and CDR2 FQNEAQ (reference sequence). Here the CDR3 reads CASSRGLAGEKYEQYF. The CDR3 nucleotides are TGTGCCAGCAGCCGGGGACTAGCGGGAGAGAAATACGAGCAGTACTTC.

The rearrangement uses TRBV30 and TRBJ2-2; no firm D call. The germline gives CDR1 GTSNPN, CDR2 SVGIG (reference sequence). This CDR3 comprises 15 residues. The V end was cut by 0 bases, the J end by 6 bases, with 14 bases between. This CDR3 reads CAWSVPQTNAGELFF. The CDR3 bases are TGTGCCTGGAGTGTACCTCAGACCAACGCCGGGGAGCTGTTTTTT.

The rearrangement joins TRBV15 to TRBJ2-3; TRBD1 is a possible D gene (5 bases). V lost 2 bases and J lost 4, with 10 bases in between. This CDR3 has 14 amino acids. Per the germline V gene, CDR1 is LNHNV and CDR2 is YYDKDF (reference sequence). This CDR3 reads CATSRPPRADTQYF. As DNA, the CDR3 is TGTGCCACCAGCAGACCCCCCAGGGCAGATACGCAGTATTTT. Full variable domain (missing parts from reference TRBV15 and TRBJ2-3): DAMVIQNPRYQVTQFGKPVTLSCSQTLNHNVMYWYQQKSSQAPKLLFHYYDKDFNNEADTPDNFQSRRPNTSFCFLDIRSPGLGDTAMYLCATSRPPRADTQYFGPGTRLTVL.

This clonotype has just a few counts. The chain links TRBV7-2 to TRBJ2-7; no firm D call. V lost 1 base and J 5 bases, leaving 12 bases between the germline ends. Germline V gives CDR1 SGHTA, CDR2 FQGNSA. The CDR3 totals 14 residues. CDR3 DNA: TGTGCCAGCAGCTTAGTTGCCGCTAAGGACGAGCAGTACTTC. It is translated as CASSLVAAKDEQYF.

This clonotype was seen repeatedly, ten times or more. The chain has TRBV3-1 and TRBJ2-1, with 12 bases identical to TRBD2. V dropped 1 base and J dropped 3; count of bases not matched to a gene: 4. This CDR3 is built from 17 residues. Per the germline V gene, CDR1 is LGHDT and CDR2 is YNNKEL (reference sequence). The DNA of the CDR3 is TGTGCCAGCAGCCAAGGCGGGGGACTAGCGGGCTACAATGAGCAGTTCTTC. Its translation: CASSQGGGLAGYNEQFF.

This clonotype was found a few times. The chain joins TRBV20-1 to TRBJ2-2; D ambiguous. V gave up 0 bases and J gave up 4 bases, with 3 bases separating them. The CDR3 consists of 12 residues. Germline V gives CDR1 DFQATT, CDR2 SNEGSKA (reference sequence). Here the CDR3 reads CSAREVTGELFF. CDR3 nucleotide sequence: TGCAGTGCTAGAGAGGTCACCGGGGAGCTGTTTTTT.